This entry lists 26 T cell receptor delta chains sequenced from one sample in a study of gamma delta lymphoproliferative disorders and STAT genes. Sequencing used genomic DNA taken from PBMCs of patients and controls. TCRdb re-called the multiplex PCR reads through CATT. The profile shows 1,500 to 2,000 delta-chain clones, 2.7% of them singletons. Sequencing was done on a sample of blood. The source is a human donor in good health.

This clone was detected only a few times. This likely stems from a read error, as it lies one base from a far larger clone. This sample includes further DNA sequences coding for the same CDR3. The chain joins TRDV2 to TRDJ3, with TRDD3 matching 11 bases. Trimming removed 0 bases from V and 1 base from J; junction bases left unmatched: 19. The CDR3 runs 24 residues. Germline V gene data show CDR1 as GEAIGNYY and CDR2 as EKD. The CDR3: CACDTVRLGDTKTLSSWDTRQMFF. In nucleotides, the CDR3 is TGTGCCTGTGACACCGTTCGCCTGGGGGATACCAAAACGCTAAGTTCCTGGGACACCCGACAGATGTTTTTC.

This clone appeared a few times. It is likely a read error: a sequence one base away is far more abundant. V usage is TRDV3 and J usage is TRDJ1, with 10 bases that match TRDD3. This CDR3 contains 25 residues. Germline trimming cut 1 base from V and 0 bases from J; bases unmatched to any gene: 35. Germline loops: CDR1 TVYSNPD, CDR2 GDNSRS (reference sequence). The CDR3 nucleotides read TGTGCCTTTATTCAAGTGGTCTTCCGGAGGGAAGGGTACTGGGGGATCCCGACGTACACCGATAAACTCATCTTT. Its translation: CAFIQVVFRREGYWGIPTYTDKLIF.

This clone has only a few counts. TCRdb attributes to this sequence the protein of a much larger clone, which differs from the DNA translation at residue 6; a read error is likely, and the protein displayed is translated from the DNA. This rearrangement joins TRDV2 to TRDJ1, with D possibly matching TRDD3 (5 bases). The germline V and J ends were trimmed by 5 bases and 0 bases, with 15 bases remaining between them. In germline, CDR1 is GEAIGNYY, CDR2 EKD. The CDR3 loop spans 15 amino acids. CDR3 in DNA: TGTGCCTGTGTACCCCCGGGGAAGTACACCGATAAACTCATCTTT. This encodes CACVPPGKYTDKLIF.

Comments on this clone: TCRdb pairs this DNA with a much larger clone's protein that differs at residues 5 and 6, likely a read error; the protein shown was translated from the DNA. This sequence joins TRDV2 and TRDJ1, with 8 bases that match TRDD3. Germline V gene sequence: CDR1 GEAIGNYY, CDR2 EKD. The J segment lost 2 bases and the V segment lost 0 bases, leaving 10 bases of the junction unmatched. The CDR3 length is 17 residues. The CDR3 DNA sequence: TGTGCCTGTGACACCGTACTGGGGGCCTCTGTAACCGATAAACTCATCTTT. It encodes CACDTVLGASVTDKLIF.

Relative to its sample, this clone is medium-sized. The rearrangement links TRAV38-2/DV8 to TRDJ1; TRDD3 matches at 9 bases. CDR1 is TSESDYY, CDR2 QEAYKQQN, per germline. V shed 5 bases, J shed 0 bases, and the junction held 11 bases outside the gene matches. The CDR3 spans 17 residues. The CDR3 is CAYSTPTGGPYTDKLIF. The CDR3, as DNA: TGTGCTTATAGTACCCCGACTGGGGGACCTTACACCGATAAACTCATCTTT.

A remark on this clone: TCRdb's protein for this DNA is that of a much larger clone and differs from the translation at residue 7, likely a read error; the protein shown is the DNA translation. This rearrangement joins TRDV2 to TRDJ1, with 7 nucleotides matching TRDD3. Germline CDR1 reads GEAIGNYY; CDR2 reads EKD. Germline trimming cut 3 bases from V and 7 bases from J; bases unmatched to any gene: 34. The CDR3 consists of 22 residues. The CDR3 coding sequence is TGTGCCTGTGACGCCGCCCTCCTAATCAATTCGGATACGCGGACTCCCTCGCTTAAACTCATCTTT. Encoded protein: CACDAALLINSDTRTPSLKLIF.

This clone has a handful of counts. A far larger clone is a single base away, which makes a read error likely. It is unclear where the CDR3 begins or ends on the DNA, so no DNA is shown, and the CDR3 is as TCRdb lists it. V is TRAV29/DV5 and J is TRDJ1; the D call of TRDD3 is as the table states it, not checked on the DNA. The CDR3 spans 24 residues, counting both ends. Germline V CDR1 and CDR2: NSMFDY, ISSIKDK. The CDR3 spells CSVLLCSKRRPALLGGLYTDKPIF.

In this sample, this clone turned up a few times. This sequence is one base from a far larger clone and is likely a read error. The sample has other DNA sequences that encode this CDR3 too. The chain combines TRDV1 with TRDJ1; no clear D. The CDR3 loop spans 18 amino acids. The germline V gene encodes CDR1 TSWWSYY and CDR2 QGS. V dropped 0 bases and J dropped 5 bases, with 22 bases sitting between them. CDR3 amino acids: CALGELIGLPRESDKLIF. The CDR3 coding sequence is TGTGCTCTTGGGGAACTAATTGGCCTCCCCAGGGAATCTGATAAACTCATCTTT.

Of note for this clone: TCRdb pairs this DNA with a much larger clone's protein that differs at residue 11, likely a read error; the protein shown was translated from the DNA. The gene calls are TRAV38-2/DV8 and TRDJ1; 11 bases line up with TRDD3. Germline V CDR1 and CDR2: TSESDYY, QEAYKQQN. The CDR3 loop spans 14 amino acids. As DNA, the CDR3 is TGTGCTTATGCGCCTGGGGGATACACCGATGAACTCATCTTT. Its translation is CAYAPGGYTDELIF.

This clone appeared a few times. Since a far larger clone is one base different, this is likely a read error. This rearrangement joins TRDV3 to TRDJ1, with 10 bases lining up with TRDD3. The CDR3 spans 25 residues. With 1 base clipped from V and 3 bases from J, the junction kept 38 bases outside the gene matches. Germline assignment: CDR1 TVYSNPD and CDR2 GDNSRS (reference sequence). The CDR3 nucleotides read TGTGCCTTTATTCAAGTGGTCTTCCGGAGGAAAGGGTACTGGGGGATCCCGACGTACGCCGATAAACTCATCTTT. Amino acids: CAFIQVVFRRKGYWGIPTYADKLIF.

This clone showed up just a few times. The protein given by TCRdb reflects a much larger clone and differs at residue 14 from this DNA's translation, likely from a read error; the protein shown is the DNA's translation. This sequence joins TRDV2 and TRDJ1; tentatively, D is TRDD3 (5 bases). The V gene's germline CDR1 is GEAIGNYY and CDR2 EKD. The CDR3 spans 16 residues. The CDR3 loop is CACDTLELRGPDKFIF. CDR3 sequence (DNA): TGTGCCTGTGACACGCTCGAGCTAAGGGGACCCGATAAATTCATCTTT.

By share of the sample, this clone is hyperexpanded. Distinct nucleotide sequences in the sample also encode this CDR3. The CDR3 DNA is TGTGCCTGTGACACTCTGGGGGATACGCGGGATAAACTCATCTTT. Residues: CACDTLGDTRDKLIF. This chain links TRDV2 with TRDJ1, with TRDD3 matching 12 bases. V was pared by 1 base and J by 5 bases, with 4 bases of the junction left unmatched. Germline CDR1 reads GEAIGNYY; CDR2 reads EKD. The CDR3 has 15 amino acids.

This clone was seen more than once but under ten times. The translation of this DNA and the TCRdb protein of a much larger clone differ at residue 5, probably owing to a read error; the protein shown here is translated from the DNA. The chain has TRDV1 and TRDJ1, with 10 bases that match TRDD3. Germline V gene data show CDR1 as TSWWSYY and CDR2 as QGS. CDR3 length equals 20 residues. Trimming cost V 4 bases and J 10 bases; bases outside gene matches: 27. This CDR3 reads CALGGWDLQIPIGGYRRLIF. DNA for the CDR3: TGTGCTCTTGGGGGATGGGACCTACAGATCCCTATTGGGGGATACAGGCGACTCATCTTT.

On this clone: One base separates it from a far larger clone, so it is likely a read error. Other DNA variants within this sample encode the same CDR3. The CDR3 nucleotides are TGTGCCTGCGAAGCCCTGGACCCTCGTACTGGGGGATACCACACCGATAAACTCATCTTT. It is translated as CACEALDPRTGGYHTDKLIF. The rearrangement uses TRDV2 and TRDJ1; 12 bases map to TRDD3. V lost 7 bases, J lost 0 bases, and 20 bases stayed unmatched. Germline CDR1 and CDR2: GEAIGNYY and EKD. The CDR3 has 20 residues.

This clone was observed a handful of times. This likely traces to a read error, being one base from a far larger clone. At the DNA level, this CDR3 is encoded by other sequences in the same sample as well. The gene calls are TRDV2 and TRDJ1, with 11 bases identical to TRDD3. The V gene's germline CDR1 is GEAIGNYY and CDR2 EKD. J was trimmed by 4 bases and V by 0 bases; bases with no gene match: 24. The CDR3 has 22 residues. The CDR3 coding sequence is TGTGCCTGTGACACCCTCCCTACGTCCTCTGTGGTGGGGGATACGCGGGACGATAAACTCATCTTT. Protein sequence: CACDTLPTSSVVGDTRDDKLIF.

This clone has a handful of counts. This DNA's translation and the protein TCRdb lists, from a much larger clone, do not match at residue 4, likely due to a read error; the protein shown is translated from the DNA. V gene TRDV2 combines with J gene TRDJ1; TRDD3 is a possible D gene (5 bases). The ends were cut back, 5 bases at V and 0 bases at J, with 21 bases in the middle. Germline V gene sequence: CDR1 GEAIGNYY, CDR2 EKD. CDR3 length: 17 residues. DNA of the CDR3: TGTGCCTGTGGCTCACTGGTCGACACAGCGTACACCGATAAACTCATCTTT. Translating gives CACGSLVDTAYTDKLIF.

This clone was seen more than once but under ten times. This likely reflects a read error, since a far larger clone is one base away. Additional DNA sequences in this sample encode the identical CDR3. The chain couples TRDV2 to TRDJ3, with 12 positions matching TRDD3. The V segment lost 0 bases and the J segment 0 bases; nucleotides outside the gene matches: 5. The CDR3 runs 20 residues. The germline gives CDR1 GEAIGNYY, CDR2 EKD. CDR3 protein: CACDTLLGDTSSWDTRQMFF. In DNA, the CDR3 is TGTGCCTGTGACACCCTGCTGGGGGATACGAGCTCCTGGGACACCCGACAGATGTTTTTC.

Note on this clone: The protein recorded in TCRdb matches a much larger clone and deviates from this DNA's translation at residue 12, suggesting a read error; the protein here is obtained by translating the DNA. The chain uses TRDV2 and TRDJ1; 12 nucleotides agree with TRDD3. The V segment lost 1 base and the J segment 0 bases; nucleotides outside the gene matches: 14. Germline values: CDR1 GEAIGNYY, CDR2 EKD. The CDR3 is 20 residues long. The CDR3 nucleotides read TGTGCCTGTGACACTATATCTGGGGGATACGAGTGTACGTACACCGATAAACTCATCTTT. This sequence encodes CACDTISGGYECTYTDKLIF.

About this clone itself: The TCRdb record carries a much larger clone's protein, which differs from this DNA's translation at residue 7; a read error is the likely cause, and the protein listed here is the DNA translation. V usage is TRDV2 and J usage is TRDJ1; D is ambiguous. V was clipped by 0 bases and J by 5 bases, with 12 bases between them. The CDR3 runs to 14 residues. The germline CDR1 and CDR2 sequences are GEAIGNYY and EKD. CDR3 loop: CACDTRRICDKLIF. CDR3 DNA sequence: TGTGCCTGTGACACCCGGAGGATTTGTGATAAACTCATCTTT.

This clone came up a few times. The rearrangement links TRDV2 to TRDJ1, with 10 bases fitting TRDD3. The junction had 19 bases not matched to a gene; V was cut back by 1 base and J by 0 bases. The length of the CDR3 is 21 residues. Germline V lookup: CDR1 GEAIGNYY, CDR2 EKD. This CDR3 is CACDTGPLGDHIKGYTDKLIF. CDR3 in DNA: TGTGCCTGTGACACTGGTCCACTGGGGGATCACATCAAAGGGTACACCGATAAACTCATCTTT.

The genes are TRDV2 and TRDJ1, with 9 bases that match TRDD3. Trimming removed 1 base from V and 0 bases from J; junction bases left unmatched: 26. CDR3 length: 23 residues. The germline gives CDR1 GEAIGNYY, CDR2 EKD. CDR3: CACDTRGAITGGARPPNTDKLIF. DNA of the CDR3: TGTGCCTGTGACACACGTGGGGCAATTACTGGGGGAGCCAGGCCCCCAAACACCGATAAACTCATCTTT.

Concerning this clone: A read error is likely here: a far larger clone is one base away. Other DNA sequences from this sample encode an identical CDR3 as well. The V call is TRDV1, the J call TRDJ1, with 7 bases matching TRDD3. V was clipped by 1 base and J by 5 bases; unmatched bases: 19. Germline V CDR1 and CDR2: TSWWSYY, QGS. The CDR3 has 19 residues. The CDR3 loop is CALGEPARWIRGRRDKLIF. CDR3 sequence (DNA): TGTGCTCTTGGGGAACCGGCGAGGTGGATACGCGGTCGTCGAGATAAACTCATCTTT.

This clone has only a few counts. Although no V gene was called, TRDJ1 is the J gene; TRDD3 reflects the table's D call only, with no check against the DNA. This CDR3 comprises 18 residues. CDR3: CASAPFLGDTRGADKLIF. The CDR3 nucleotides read TGTGCCTCGGCCCCCTTTCTGGGGGATACGCGGGGGGCCGATAAACTCATCTTT.

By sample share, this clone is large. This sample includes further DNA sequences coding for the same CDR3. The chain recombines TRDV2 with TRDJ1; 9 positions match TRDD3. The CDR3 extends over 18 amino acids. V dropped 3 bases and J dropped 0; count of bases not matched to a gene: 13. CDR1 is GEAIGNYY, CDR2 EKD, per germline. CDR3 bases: TGTGCCTGTGACGCTCTACTGGGGGACAACCGGTACACCGATAAACTCATCTTT. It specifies CACDALLGDNRYTDKLIF.

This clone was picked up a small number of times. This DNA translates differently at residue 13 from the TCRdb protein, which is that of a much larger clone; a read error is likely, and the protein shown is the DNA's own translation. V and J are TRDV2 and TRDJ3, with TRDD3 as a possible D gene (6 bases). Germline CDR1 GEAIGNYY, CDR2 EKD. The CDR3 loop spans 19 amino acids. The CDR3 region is CACDTISRSTSWGTRQMFF. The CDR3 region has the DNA TGTGCCTGTGACACAATCTCCCGGTCCACCTCCTGGGGCACCCGACAGATGTTTTTC.

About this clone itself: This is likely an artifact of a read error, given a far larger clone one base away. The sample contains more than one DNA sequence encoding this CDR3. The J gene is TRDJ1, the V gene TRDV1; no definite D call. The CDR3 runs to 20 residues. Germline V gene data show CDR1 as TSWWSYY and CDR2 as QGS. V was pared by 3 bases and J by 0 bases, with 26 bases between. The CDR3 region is CALGDRFPFVGDVYTDKLIF. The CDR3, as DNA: TGTGCTCTTGGGGATCGATTCCCGTTTGTGGGCGATGTGTACACCGATAAACTCATCTTT.